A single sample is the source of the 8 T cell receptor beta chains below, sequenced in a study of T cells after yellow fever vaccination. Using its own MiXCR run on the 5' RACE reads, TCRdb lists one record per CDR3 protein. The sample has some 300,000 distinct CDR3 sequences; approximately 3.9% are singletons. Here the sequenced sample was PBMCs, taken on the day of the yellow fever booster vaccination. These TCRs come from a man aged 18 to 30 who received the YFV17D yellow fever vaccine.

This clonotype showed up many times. The CDR3, as DNA: TGTGCCAGCAGTGGGACGGGAGCGAACACCGGGGAGCTGTTTTTT. Protein: CASSGTGANTGELFF. The J gene is TRBJ2-2, the V gene TRBV12-3 or TRBV12-4; D possibly corresponds to TRBD2 (6 bases). This CDR3 spans 15 amino acids. Deletions cut 5 bases from V and 0 bases from J, with 10 bases between.

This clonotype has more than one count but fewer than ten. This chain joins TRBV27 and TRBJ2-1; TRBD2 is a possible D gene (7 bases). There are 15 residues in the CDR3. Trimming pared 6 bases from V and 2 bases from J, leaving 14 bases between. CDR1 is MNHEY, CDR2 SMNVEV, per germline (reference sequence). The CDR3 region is CASSIAGATYNEQFF. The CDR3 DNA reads TGTGCCAGCAGCATTGCGGGGGCCACCTACAATGAGCAGTTCTTC.

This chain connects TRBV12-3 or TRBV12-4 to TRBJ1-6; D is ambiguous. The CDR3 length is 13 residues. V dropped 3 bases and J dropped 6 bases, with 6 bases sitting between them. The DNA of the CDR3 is TGTGCCAGCAGTTTTGTCAGTAATTCACCCCTCCACTTT. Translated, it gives CASSFVSNSPLHF.

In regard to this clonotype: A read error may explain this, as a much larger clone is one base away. The chain's CDR3 is CASSPGTFSAADTRYF. DNA for the CDR3: TGCGCCAGCAGCCCGGGGACCTTCTCAGCCGCAGATACGCGGTATTTT. The chain is built from TRBV5-1 and TRBJ2-3; D may correspond to TRBD1 or TRBD2 (5 bases each). The CDR3 covers 16 residues. Germline lookup yields CDR1 SGHRS and CDR2 YFSETQ.

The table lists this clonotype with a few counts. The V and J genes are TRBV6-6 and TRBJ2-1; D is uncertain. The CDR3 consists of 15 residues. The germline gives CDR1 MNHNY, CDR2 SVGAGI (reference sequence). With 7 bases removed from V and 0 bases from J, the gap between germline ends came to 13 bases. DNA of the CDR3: TGTGCCAGCATCACCCTGGGCAGCTCCTACAATGAGCAGTTCTTC. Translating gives CASITLGSSYNEQFF.

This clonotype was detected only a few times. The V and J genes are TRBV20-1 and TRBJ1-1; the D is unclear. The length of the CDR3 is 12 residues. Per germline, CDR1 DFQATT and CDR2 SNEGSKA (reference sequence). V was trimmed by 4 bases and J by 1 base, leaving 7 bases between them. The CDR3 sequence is CSATRPNTEAFF. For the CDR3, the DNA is TGCAGTGCTACTAGACCGAACACTGAAGCTTTCTTT.

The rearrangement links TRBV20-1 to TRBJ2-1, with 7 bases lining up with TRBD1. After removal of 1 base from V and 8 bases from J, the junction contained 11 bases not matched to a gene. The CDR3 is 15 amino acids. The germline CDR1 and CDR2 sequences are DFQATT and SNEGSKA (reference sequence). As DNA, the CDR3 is TGCAGTGCTAGAGCCGTAAACAGGGGTTCCTATGAGCAGTTCTTC. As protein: CSARAVNRGSYEQFF.

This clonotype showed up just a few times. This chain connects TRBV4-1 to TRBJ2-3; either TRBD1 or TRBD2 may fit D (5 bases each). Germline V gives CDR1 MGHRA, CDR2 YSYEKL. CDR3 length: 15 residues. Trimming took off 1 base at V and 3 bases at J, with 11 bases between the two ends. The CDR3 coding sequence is TGCGCCAGCAGCCAAGTTGGGGGAAAAACAGATACGCAGTATTTT. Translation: CASSQVGGKTDTQYF.